This T cell receptor (beta chain) was captured by sequencing in a study of blood T cell repertoires in COVID-19 (dated by TCRdb to about 2020). At the level of the whole study: Samples from collaborators originated in the United States, Italy and Spain and spanned both the acute and convalescent phases of COVID-19. The prospective study material was composed of cDNA or gDNA derived from T cells, B-cell-depleted T cells, or PBMCs. Subjects who had been exposed to COVID-19, were actively infected with it, or had recovered from it provided the deeply sampled blood TCRbeta repertoires that made up the dataset. The repertoires were released in a freely available public database meant as a resource for research on the immune response to SARS-CoV-2. Samples were obtained from the ongoing ImmuneRACE study (first 160 participants) and from about 1,300 subjects provided by 6 global collaborators. A de-identified subject ID, COVID-19 status, age in years and sex were almost always included in the sample metadata. Where available, HLA class I and class II types were taken from metadata supplied by the sample provider and were not determined by assay-based typing. Results and caveats for the whole study, not just this receptor: The amount of clinical and demographic metadata varied by source and participant and was provided uncurated.

Its CDR3 holds 14 amino acids, cysteine through phenylalanine. Just the 42-base CDR3 DNA is kept, in frame starting at base 1. CDR1 and CDR2 (MDHEN, SYDVKM) derive from the germline V gene. V lost 7 bases and J lost 3 bases; the stretch between them is 13 bases long. Remarks on this clone: What antigen it recognizes has not been identified. One base away there is no much larger clone; base qualities are not given.

The collaborating institutions used their own protocols to collect whole blood in K2EDTA tubes. Collaborator samples were shipped for TCRbeta analysis as frozen whole blood, isolated PBMCs, or DNA extracted from either sample type. TCRbeta CDR3 regions were amplified from genomic DNA using the immunoSEQ Assay, a bias-controlled multiplex PCR. The paper's processing steps were these. Within the assay, amplification of reference gene primers was used to estimate how many nucleated cells each sample contained. Sequence reads were collapsed and filtered to measure the absolute abundance of every unique TCRbeta CDR3 rearrangement. For each sample, productive Simpson clonality was calculated by taking the square root of Simpson's diversity index across productive rearrangements. The immuneACCESS repertoire file appears here via TCRdb, limited to in-frame rearrangements. These files lack a portion of the clones; in checked studies, under half of the deficit traces to unresolved V genes, and the cause of the others is not known. For V, J and clone size, that table is used; D and trimming come from the DNA. The sample records fewer than 90,000 clones, around 89% of which are singletons. The ten most abundant clones make up about 0.51% of the sample.

The receptor chain draws on TRBV28 and TRBJ1-5, and TRBD1 may be the D gene, going by 5 matching bases. Sequencing used peripheral blood. The clonotype was recovered from a man between 60 and 75 years old with acute or convalescent COVID-19. Here the CDR3 is given as CASNMGGDNQPQHF. The DNA sequence is TGTGCCAGCAACATGGGGGGTGACAATCAGCCCCAGCATTTT.